This record covers a single TCR beta chain. Germline CDR1 and CDR2: LGHNA and YNFKEQ. With 2 bases removed from V and 3 bases from J, the gap between germline ends came to 23 bases. The CDR3 covers 18 residues. In the original processing: Reference gene primer amplification gave estimated nucleated cell counts. Assay: immunoSEQ multiplex PCR; the TCRdb copy retains only in-frame clones and omits some. The V and J calls and clone size are taken from that table; D and trimming were inferred from the DNA. The data contain about 490,000 clones, 80% to 90% of them singletons. The record originates from a study of blood T cell repertoires in COVID-19. In the study overall: Acute and convalescent COVID-19 samples came from the United States, Italy and Spain. Sources were T cells, B-cell-depleted T cells, or PBMCs; the material itself was cDNA or gDNA.

The specimen was peripheral blood. The rearrangement joins TRBV4-2 to TRBJ2-7; D is perhaps TRBD2 (6 bases). This sequence originates from a human donor in a cohort sampled during active COVID-19. The CDR3: CASSQIPGPGVGGYEQYF. DNA for the CDR3: TGTGCCAGCAGCCAAATACCGGGACCGGGCGTGGGGGGCTACGAGCAGTACTTC.